The rows below give T cell receptor beta chains drawn from one sample of a study of cytomegalovirus exposure and HLA in healthy donors. The data were produced by immunoSEQ multiplex PCR, yet TCRdb's version contains in-frame clones alone and is incomplete. The data show about 140,000 clones, about 61% seen once. Input material: PBMCs. Receptor source: a woman between 40 and 55 years old in good health and CMV-seronegative. Each CDR3 is given with its conserved first and last residue. Fields, in order: CDR3 DNA, CDR3 protein, V gene, D gene, J gene, clone size. The D gene is left open where the match is weak. Clone size is not always given. Where it is, it says once, few, many or a class for expanded clones.

DNA: TGTGCCAGCAGTTCAGGTGGCGCTAACACCGGGGAGCTGTTTTTT
CDR3: CASSSGGANTGELFF
V: TRBV28
D: -
J: TRBJ2-2
size: -

DNA: TGTGCCAGCAGCTTGGCCCGAGCGGGGCGGCGGGGGGAGCAGTACTTC
CDR3: CASSLARAGRRGEQYF
V: TRBV5-4
D: TRBD2
J: TRBJ2-7
size: -

DNA: TGTGCCAGCAGCTCCAAACTGGGGGGGGCCCAGTACTTC
CDR3: CASSSKLGGAQYF
V: TRBV11-3
D: TRBD2
J: TRBJ2-5
size: -

DNA: TGTGCCAGCAGTGAATCGACAGTTCTGAATGAAAAACTGTTTTTT
CDR3: CASSESTVLNEKLFF
V: TRBV25-1
D: -
J: TRBJ1-4
size: -

DNA: TGTGCTAGTGCCCCACGGGGTACTACGAACACTGAAGCTTTCTTT
CDR3: CASAPRGTTNTEAFF
V: TRBV12-5
D: -
J: TRBJ1-1
size: -

DNA: TGTGCCAGCAGCGGGGGGTACCCCAGGAGGGATACGCAGTATTTT
CDR3: CASSGGYPRRDTQYF
V: TRBV6-6
D: TRBD2
J: TRBJ2-3
size: -

DNA: TGTGCCAGCAGTAAAACGACAGGGGGGGCCGGGGAGCTGGTTTTT
CDR3: CASSKTTGGAGELVF
V: TRBV28
D: TRBD1
J: TRBJ2-2
size: -

DNA: TGTGCCACCAGCAGAGATCCCCAGGGGGAAACTCATTTT
CDR3: CATSRDPQGETHF
V: TRBV15
D: TRBD1
J: TRBJ1-5
size: -

DNA: TGTGCCAGCAGCTTAATGCAGTACACTGAAGCTTTCTTT
CDR3: CASSLMQYTEAFF
V: TRBV7-2
D: -
J: TRBJ1-1
size: -

DNA: TGTGCCAGCAGCTTATATGTAGGCGGGCCTAGCACAGATACGCAGTATTTT
CDR3: CASSLYVGGPSTDTQYF
V: TRBV11-2
D: -
J: TRBJ2-3
size: -

DNA: TGTGCCAGCAGCTTAAACTTACAGGGGGCCCGCAATCAGCCCCAGCATTTT
CDR3: CASSLNLQGARNQPQHF
V: TRBV7-8
D: TRBD1
J: TRBJ1-5
size: -

DNA: TGTGCCAGCAGTGCCCGGACAGGGAGGGACACCGGGGAGCTGTTTTTT
CDR3: CASSARTGRDTGELFF
V: TRBV25-1
D: -
J: TRBJ2-2
size: -

DNA: TGTGCCAGCAGGCCCGGGACAGTGAACACTGAAGCTTTCTTT
CDR3: CASRPGTVNTEAFF
V: TRBV11-2
D: TRBD1
J: TRBJ1-1
size: -

DNA: TGTGCCAGCAGCTTGTCGGGGGATTGGAGCACAGATACGCAGTATTTT
CDR3: CASSLSGDWSTDTQYF
V: TRBV5-6
D: -
J: TRBJ2-3
size: once

DNA: TGTGCCAGTAGGACTAGCGGGGGCACAGATACGCAGTATTTT
CDR3: CASRTSGGTDTQYF
V: TRBV19
D: TRBD2
J: TRBJ2-3
size: -

DNA: TGTGCCAGCAGTTACGAGGGGGACCAGTACTTC
CDR3: CASSYEGDQYF
V: TRBV6-5
D: -
J: TRBJ2-5
size: -

DNA: TGTGCCAGCAGCTTGCCGGGTGGGAGGACTGAAGCTTTCTTT
CDR3: CASSLPGGRTEAFF
V: TRBV7-2
D: -
J: TRBJ1-1
size: -

DNA: TGTGCCAGCAGTATCTCCGGGACTCCCTACACCTTC
CDR3: CASSISGTPYTF
V: TRBV28
D: -
J: TRBJ1-2
size: few

DNA: TGTGCCAGCAGTGTTACCGAGTCCGGGGCCAACGTCCTGACTTTC
CDR3: CASSVTESGANVLTF
V: TRBV2
D: -
J: TRBJ2-6
size: -

DNA: TGTGCCAGCAGCTTCCTAGCCGGTCTCAATTCGGATACGCAGTATTTT
CDR3: CASSFLAGLNSDTQYF
V: TRBV7-7
D: -
J: TRBJ2-3
size: -

DNA: TGTGCCAGCAGCCCCCTAGCCGGGGGGGCCTACAATGAGCAGTTCTTC
CDR3: CASSPLAGGAYNEQFF
V: TRBV4-2
D: TRBD2
J: TRBJ2-1
size: -

DNA: TGCAGTGCTAGAGATGTCGGGCCCCAGCATTTT
CDR3: CSARDVGPQHF
V: TRBV20-1
D: -
J: TRBJ1-5
size: few

DNA: TGTGCCAGCAGCACAGGGGGCTCTGGAAACACCATATATTTT
CDR3: CASSTGGSGNTIYF
V: TRBV5-4
D: TRBD1
J: TRBJ1-3
size: -

DNA: TGTGCCAGCAGTGATGGAGTCAATCAGCCCCAGCATTTT
CDR3: CASSDGVNQPQHF
V: TRBV2
D: -
J: TRBJ1-5
size: -

DNA: TGTGCCTGGAGGGGGACAGGGAGGTCCTCACCCCTCCACTTT
CDR3: CAWRGTGRSSPLHF
V: TRBV30
D: TRBD1
J: TRBJ1-6
size: once

DNA: TGTGCCAGCAGCAAGGTGGAGTTGAGTGACACTGAAGCTTTCTTT
CDR3: CASSKVELSDTEAFF
V: TRBV7-2
D: -
J: TRBJ1-1
size: -

DNA: TGTGCCAGCAGCTTAAAATCTCCCGCGACAGGAAACACCATATATTTT
CDR3: CASSLKSPATGNTIYF
V: TRBV7-9
D: -
J: TRBJ1-3
size: -

DNA: TGTGCCAGCTCACCGTCGGGACAGGCCTTAACCTCCTACGAGCAGTACTTC
CDR3: CASSPSGQALTSYEQYF
V: TRBV18
D: TRBD1
J: TRBJ2-7
size: -

DNA: TGTGCCAGCACCCCCCCCAGGAGGGGACTATCCGAGACCCAGTACTTC
CDR3: CASTPPRRGLSETQYF
V: TRBV7-2
D: TRBD2
J: TRBJ2-5
size: -

DNA: TGTGCCAGCAGCGTAGGGACAGGGGGGGGGTATGGCTACACCTTC
CDR3: CASSVGTGGGYGYTF
V: TRBV9
D: TRBD1
J: TRBJ1-2
size: -

DNA: TGCGCCAGCAGCCCACGCGGGCAGCCTTACTATGGCTACACCTTC
CDR3: CASSPRGQPYYGYTF
V: TRBV4-1
D: -
J: TRBJ1-2
size: -

DNA: TGTGCCAGCAGCCAAGAGGGCTCCTGGGAGACCCAGTACTTC
CDR3: CASSQEGSWETQYF
V: TRBV14
D: -
J: TRBJ2-5
size: -

DNA: TGTGCCAGCAGCTTAGAACCCCCGGCAGATACGCAGTATTTT
CDR3: CASSLEPPADTQYF
V: TRBV7-2
D: -
J: TRBJ2-3
size: -

DNA: TGTGCCAGCCCCCCGATTCTAAGCAAACTTCATGAAAAACTGTTTTTT
CDR3: CASPPILSKLHEKLFF
V: TRBV19
D: -
J: TRBJ1-4
size: -

DNA: TGTGCCAGCAGTCAGGGACAGGGGGCTACGATCGCTGAAGCTTTCTTT
CDR3: CASSQGQGATIAEAFF
V: TRBV5-4
D: TRBD1
J: TRBJ1-1
size: -

DNA: TGTGCCAGCAGTGAACTCGGGCGGGGGGTCCAAGAGACCCAGTACTTC
CDR3: CASSELGRGVQETQYF
V: TRBV2
D: TRBD2
J: TRBJ2-5
size: -

DNA: TGTGCCTCCTCCGGGACTAGCGGGGGCCCAGGGGGAACCGGGGAGCTGTTTTTT
CDR3: CASSGTSGGPGGTGELFF
V: TRBV7-3
D: TRBD2
J: TRBJ2-2
size: -

DNA: TGTGCCAGCAGCTACCGGACAGTTATAGACACTGAAGCTTTCTTT
CDR3: CASSYRTVIDTEAFF
V: TRBV5-6
D: -
J: TRBJ1-1
size: -

DNA: TGTGCCAGCAGTACCCCGGGACATCGGCGGATATATTTT
CDR3: CASSTPGHRRIYF
V: TRBV6-1
D: -
J: TRBJ1-3
size: few

DNA: TGTGCCAGTAAGGAGATGACAGGGGGCGAACGGAGTACCTTC
CDR3: CASKEMTGGERSTF
V: TRBV19
D: TRBD1
J: TRBJ1-2
size: -

DNA: TGTGCCAGCAGCTTGGCCTTTACAGGGAATCATGGCTACACCTTC
CDR3: CASSLAFTGNHGYTF
V: TRBV5-4
D: -
J: TRBJ1-2
size: -

DNA: TGTGCCAGCAGCTTCCCCTCCACACAGGGATCTGGAAACACCATATATTTT
CDR3: CASSFPSTQGSGNTIYF
V: TRBV7-9
D: -
J: TRBJ1-3
size: -

DNA: TGTGCCAGCACCCCTCATGGAGGCCCCGCCGGGGAGCTGTTTTTT
CDR3: CASTPHGGPAGELFF
V: TRBV2
D: -
J: TRBJ2-2
size: -

DNA: TGTGCCAGCAGCTGGAGGAGGAATGATTCACCCCTCCACTTT
CDR3: CASSWRRNDSPLHF
V: TRBV5-6
D: -
J: TRBJ1-6
size: -

DNA: TGTGCCAGCAGTTCCACGAGGGAAGGGAGCAATCAGCCCCAGCATTTT
CDR3: CASSSTREGSNQPQHF
V: TRBV6-6
D: -
J: TRBJ1-5
size: -

DNA: TGTGCCAGCAGTTTAGGAGGGAGTGCGGGCACTGAAGCTTTCTTT
CDR3: CASSLGGSAGTEAFF
V: TRBV6-6
D: -
J: TRBJ1-1
size: -

DNA: TGTGCCAGCAGCTTAGAGGCAGGTTACAATGAGCAGTTCTTC
CDR3: CASSLEAGYNEQFF
V: TRBV7-9
D: -
J: TRBJ2-1
size: -

DNA: TGTGCCAGCAGCTTAGGGGAGTGGGACTACAATGAGCAGTTCTTC
CDR3: CASSLGEWDYNEQFF
V: TRBV7-8
D: -
J: TRBJ2-1
size: -

DNA: TGTGCCAGCTCACAGACAGGGGGCGGGAATGAGCAGTTCTTC
CDR3: CASSQTGGGNEQFF
V: TRBV18
D: TRBD1
J: TRBJ2-1
size: few

DNA: TGTGCCAGCAGACTTAGGGGTTCGTTTAACACTGAAGCTTTCTTT
CDR3: CASRLRGSFNTEAFF
V: TRBV25-1
D: -
J: TRBJ1-1
size: -

DNA: TGTGCCAGCAGCTTTGCAGCGGGGGAGGAGACCCAGTACTTC
CDR3: CASSFAAGEETQYF
V: TRBV7-8
D: TRBD2
J: TRBJ2-5
size: -

DNA: TGTGCCAGCAGCTTGCTAGGAGGGGAGGGAAACATTCAGTACTTC
CDR3: CASSLLGGEGNIQYF
V: TRBV7-3
D: TRBD2
J: TRBJ2-4
size: once

DNA: TGTGCCGATACCGGGACAGGGGCCACCGAAAATAATTCACCCCTCCACTTT
CDR3: CADTGTGATENNSPLHF
V: TRBV6-4
D: TRBD1
J: TRBJ1-6
size: few

DNA: TGCGCCAGCAGCCAAGAAGCGAGCAGGGCGGAGACCCAGTACTTC
CDR3: CASSQEASRAETQYF
V: TRBV4-1
D: -
J: TRBJ2-5
size: -

DNA: TGTGCCAGCAGTTCCGGAGGGGGGGTCGGTACGCTGTTTTTT
CDR3: CASSSGGGVGTLFF
V: TRBV27
D: -
J: TRBJ2-2
size: few

DNA: TGTGCCAGCAGTTTGGAGGGGAGCTCCTACGAGCAGTACTTC
CDR3: CASSLEGSSYEQYF
V: TRBV28
D: -
J: TRBJ2-7
size: -

DNA: TGTGCCAGCAGTGAGCCGACCGGGGAGCTGTTTTTT
CDR3: CASSEPTGELFF
V: TRBV6-5
D: -
J: TRBJ2-2
size: -

DNA: TGTGCCAGCAGCCAAGAATGGGGCCATATATATAATTCACCCCTCCACTTT
CDR3: CASSQEWGHIYNSPLHF
V: TRBV4-2
D: -
J: TRBJ1-6
size: -

DNA: TGTGCCAGCAAGGGGGGGGAGAATGGCTACACCTTC
CDR3: CASKGGENGYTF
V: TRBV6-1
D: -
J: TRBJ1-2
size: -